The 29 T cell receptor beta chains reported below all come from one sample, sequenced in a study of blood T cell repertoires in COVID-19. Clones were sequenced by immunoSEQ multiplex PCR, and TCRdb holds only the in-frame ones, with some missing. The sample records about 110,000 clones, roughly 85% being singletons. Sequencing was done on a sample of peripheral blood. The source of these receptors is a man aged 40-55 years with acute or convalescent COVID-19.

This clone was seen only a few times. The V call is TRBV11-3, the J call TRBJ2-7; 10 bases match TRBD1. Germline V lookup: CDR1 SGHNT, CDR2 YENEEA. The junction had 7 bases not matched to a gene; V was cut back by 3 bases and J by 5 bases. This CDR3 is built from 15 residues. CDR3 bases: TGTGCCAGCAGCTTCCCCGGGACAGGGGAGGACGAGCAGTACTTC. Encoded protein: CASSFPGTGEDEQYF.

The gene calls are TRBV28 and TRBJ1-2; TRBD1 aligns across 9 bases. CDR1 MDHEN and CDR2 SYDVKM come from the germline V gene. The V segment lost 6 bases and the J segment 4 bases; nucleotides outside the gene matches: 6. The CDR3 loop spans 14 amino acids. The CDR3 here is CASSTGGAGYGYTF. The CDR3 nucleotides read TGTGCCAGCAGCACAGGGGGCGCCGGCTATGGCTACACCTTC.

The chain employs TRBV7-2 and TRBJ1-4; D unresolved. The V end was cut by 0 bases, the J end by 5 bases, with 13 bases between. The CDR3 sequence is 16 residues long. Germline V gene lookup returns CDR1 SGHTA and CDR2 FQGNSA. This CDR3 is CASSLALRAGNEKLFF. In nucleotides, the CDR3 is TGTGCCAGCAGCTTAGCGCTTCGGGCGGGGAATGAAAAACTGTTTTTT.

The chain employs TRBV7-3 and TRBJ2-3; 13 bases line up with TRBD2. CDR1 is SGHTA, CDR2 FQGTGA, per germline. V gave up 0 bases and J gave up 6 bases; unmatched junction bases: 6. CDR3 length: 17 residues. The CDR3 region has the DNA TGTGCCAGCAGCTTAACAGCGGGACTAGCGGGATCGGATACGCAGTATTTT. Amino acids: CASSLTAGLAGSDTQYF.

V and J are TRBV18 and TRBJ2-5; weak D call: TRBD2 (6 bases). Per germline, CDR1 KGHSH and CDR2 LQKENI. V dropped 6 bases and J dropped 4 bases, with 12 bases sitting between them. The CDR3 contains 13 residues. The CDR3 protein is CASSLGGAETQYF. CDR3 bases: TGTGCCAGCTCCCTCGGGGGAGCAGAGACCCAGTACTTC.

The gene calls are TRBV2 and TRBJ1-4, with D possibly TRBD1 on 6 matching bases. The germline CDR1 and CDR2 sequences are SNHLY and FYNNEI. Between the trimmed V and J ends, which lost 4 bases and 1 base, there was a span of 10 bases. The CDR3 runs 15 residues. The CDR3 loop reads CASSGVGGTNEKLFF. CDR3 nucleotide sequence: TGTGCCAGCAGTGGGGTAGGGGGAACTAATGAAAAACTGTTTTTT.

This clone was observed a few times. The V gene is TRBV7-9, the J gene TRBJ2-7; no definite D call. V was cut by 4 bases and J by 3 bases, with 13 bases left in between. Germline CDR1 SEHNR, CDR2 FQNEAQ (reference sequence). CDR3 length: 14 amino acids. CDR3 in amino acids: CASSYSGTYYEQYF. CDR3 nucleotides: TGTGCCAGCAGCTACAGTGGAACCTACTACGAGCAGTACTTC. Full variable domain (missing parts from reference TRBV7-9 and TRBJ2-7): DTGVSQNPRHKITKRGQNVTFRCDPISEHNRLYWYRQTLGQGPEFLTYFQNEAQLEKSRLLSDRFSAERPKGSFSTLEIQRTEQGDSAMYLCASSYSGTYYEQYFGPGTRLTVT.

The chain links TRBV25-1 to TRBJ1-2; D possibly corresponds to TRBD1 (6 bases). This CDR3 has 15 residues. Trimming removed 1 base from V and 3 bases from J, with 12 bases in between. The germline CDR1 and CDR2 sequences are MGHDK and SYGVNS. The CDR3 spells CASSESVQGDYGYTF. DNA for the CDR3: TGTGCCAGCAGTGAATCGGTACAGGGAGACTATGGCTACACCTTC.

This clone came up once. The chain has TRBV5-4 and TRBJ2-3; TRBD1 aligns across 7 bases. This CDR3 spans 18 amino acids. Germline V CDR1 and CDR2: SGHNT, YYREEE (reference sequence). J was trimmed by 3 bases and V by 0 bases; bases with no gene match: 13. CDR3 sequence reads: CASSLARQGVGWTDTQYF. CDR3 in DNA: TGTGCCAGCAGCTTGGCGCGGCAGGGGGTAGGGTGGACAGATACGCAGTATTTT.

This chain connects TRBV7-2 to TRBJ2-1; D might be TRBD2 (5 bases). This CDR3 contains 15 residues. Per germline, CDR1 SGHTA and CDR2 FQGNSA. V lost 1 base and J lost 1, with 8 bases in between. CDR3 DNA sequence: TGTGCCAGCAGCTTAGTAGTAGCGTCCTACAATGAGCAGTTCTTC. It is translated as CASSLVVASYNEQFF.

The CDR3 here is CASSRAGGAGTGELFF. The CDR3 coding sequence is TGTGCCAGCAGCCGGGCGGGGGGGGCAGGCACCGGGGAGCTGTTTTTT. This rearrangement joins TRBV9 to TRBJ2-2, with 9 positions matching TRBD2. Trimming cost V 4 bases and J 4 bases; bases outside gene matches: 8. Germline CDR1 and CDR2: SGDLS and YYNGEE. CDR3 length: 16 residues.

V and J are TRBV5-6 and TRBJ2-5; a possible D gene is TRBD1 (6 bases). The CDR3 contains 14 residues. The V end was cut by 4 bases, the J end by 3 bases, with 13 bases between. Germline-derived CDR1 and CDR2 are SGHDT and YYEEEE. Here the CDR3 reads CASSPGDGKETQYF. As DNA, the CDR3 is TGTGCCAGCAGCCCAGGGGACGGAAAAGAGACCCAGTACTTC.

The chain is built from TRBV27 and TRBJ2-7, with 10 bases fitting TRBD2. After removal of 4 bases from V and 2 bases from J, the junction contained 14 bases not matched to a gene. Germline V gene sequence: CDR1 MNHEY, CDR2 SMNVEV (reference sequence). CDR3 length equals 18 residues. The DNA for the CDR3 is TGTGCCAGCAGTTCCTGGACTAGCGGAGAGAAAAAAGCCTACGAGCAGTACTTC. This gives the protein CASSSWTSGEKKAYEQYF.

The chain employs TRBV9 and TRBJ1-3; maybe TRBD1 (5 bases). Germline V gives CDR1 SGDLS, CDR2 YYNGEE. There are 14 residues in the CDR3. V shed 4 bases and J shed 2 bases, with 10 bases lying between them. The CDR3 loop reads CASSPTRAGNTIYF. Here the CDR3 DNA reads TGTGCCAGCAGCCCAACCAGGGCTGGAAACACCATATATTTT.

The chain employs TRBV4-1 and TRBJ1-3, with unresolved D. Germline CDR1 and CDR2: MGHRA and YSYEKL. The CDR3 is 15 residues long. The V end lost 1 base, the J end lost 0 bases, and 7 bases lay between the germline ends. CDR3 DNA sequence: TGCGCCAGCAGCCAAGGCTACCTCTCTGGAAACACCATATATTTT. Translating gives CASSQGYLSGNTIYF.

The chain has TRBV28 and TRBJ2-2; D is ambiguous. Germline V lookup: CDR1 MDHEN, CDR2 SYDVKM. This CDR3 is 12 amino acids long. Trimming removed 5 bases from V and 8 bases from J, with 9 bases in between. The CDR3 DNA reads TGTGCCAGCAGTCCTCCGCGAGGGGAGCTGTTTTTT. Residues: CASSPPRGELFF.

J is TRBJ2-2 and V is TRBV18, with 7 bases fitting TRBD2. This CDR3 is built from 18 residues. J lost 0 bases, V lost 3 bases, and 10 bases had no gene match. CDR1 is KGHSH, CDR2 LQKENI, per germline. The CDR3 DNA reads TGTGCCAGCTCACCGCTATATCCTAGCGGATCGAACACCGGGGAGCTGTTTTTT. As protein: CASSPLYPSGSNTGELFF.

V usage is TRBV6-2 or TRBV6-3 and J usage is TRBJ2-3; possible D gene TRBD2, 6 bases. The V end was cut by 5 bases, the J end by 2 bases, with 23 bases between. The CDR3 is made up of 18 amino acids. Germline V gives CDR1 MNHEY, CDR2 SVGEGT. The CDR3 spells CASSRHRSGSQSTDTQYF. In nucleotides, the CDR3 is TGTGCCAGCAGTCGTCATCGTAGCGGCTCACAATCCACAGATACGCAGTATTTT.

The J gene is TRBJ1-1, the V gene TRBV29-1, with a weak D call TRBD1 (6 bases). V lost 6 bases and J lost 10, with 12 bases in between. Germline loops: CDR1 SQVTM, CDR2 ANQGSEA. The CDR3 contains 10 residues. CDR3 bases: TGCAGCGTCGTTACAGGGTCAGCTTTCTTT. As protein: CSVVTGSAFF.

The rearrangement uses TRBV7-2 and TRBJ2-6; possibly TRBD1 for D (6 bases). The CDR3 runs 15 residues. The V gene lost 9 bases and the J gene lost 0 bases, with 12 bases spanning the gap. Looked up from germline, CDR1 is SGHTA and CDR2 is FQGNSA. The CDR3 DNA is TGTGCCAGTAGGACAGTTCGCTCTGGGGCCAACGTCCTGACTTTC. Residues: CASRTVRSGANVLTF.

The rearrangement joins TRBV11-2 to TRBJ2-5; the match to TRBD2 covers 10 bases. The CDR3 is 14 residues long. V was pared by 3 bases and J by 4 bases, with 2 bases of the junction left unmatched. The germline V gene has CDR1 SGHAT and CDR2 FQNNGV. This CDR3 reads CASSFSGGGETQYF. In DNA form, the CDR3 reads TGTGCCAGCAGCTTCAGCGGGGGGGGAGAGACCCAGTACTTC.

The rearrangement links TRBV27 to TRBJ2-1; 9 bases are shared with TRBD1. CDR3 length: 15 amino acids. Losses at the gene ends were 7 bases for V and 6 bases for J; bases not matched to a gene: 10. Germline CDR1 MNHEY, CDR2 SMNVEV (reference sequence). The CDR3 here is CASTQGQGVGNEQFF. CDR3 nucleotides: TGTGCCAGCACCCAGGGACAGGGAGTCGGCAATGAGCAGTTCTTC.

The CDR3 sequence: CASSLVGTLNTEAFF. DNA of the CDR3: TGTGCCAGCAGCTTAGTAGGGACTTTGAACACTGAAGCTTTCTTT. J is TRBJ1-1 and V is TRBV7-8; a weak D match, TRBD1 (5 bases). The germline gives CDR1 SGHVS, CDR2 FQNEAQ. The CDR3 spans 15 residues. Between the trimmed V and J ends, which lost 1 base and 0 bases, there was a span of 9 bases.

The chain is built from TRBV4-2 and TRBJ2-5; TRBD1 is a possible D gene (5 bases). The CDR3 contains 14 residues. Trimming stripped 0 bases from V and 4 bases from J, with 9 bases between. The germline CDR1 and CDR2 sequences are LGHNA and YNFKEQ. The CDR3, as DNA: TGTGCCAGCAGCCAAGAAAGGCAGGGAGAGACCCAGTACTTC. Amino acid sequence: CASSQERQGETQYF.

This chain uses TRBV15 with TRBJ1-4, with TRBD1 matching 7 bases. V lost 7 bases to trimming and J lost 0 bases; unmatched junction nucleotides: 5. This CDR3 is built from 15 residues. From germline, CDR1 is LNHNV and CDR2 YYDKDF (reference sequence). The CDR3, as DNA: TGTGCCACCACGCCTGGGACAGCAACTAATGAAAAACTGTTTTTT. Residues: CATTPGTATNEKLFF.

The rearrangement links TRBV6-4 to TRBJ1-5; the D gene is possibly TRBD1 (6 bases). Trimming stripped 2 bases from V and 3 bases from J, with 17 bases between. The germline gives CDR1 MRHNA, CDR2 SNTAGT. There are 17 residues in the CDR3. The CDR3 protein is CASSDRGTEWDNQPQHF. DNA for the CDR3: TGTGCCAGCAGTGACAGGGGGACGGAGTGGGACAATCAGCCCCAGCATTTT.

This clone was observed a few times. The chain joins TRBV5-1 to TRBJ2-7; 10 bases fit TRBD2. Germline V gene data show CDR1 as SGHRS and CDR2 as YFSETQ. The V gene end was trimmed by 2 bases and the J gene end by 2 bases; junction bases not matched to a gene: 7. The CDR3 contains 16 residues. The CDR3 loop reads CASSFGLAGGTYEQYF. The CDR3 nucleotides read TGCGCCAGCAGCTTCGGTTTAGCGGGGGGAACCTACGAGCAGTACTTC. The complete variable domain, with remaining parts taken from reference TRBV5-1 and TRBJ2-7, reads KAGVTQTPRYLIKTRGQQVTLSCSPISGHRSVSWYQQTPGQGLQFLFEYFSETQRNKGNFPGRFSGRQFSNSRSEMNVSTLELGDSALYLCASSFGLAGGTYEQYFGPGTRLTVT.

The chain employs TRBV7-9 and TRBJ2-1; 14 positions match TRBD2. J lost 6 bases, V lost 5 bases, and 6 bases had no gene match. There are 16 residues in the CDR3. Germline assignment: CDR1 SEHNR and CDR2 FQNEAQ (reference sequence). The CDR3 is CASSPMGTSGSNEQFF. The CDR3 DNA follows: TGTGCCAGCAGCCCAATGGGGACTAGCGGGAGCAATGAGCAGTTCTTC.

CDR3 region: CASSMGTSGGLAKNIQYF. The CDR3 DNA sequence: TGTGCCAGTAGTATGGGGACTAGCGGGGGACTAGCCAAAAACATTCAGTACTTC. This chain connects TRBV19 to TRBJ2-4, with TRBD2 matching over 14 bases. Germline V gene data show CDR1 as LNHDA and CDR2 as SQIVND (reference sequence). The CDR3 has 18 residues. V lost 3 bases to trimming and J lost 0 bases; unmatched junction nucleotides: 4.